Presented here are 18 T cell receptor beta chains from one specimen sequenced in a study of T-cell memory formation after mild COVID-19. MiXCR was run by TCRdb on the 5' RACE reads, yielding one entry per CDR3 protein. The data contain 350,000 to 500,000 distinct CDR3 sequences, about 25% of them seen just once; the ten biggest clones take up about an eighth. The sample was PBMCs or a T cell subset sorted from them (not recorded which). These receptor sequences come from an adult woman who had mild COVID-19 (a few samples of this study predate the infection). Cell type and time point are not known.

V usage is TRBV18 and J usage is TRBJ1-1, with 9 bases matching TRBD1. This CDR3 region has 15 residues. The V and J ends lost 5 bases and 3 bases, in that order; junction bases with no gene match: 7. Germline loops: CDR1 KGHSH, CDR2 LQKENI. CDR3 nucleotides: TGTGCCAGCTCAGTAAAACAGGGGGCCGACACTGAAGCTTTCTTT. Its protein product is CASSVKQGADTEAFF.

The V and J genes are TRBV29-1 and TRBJ2-5, with D possibly matching TRBD2 (6 bases). Germline V gene data show CDR1 as SQVTM and CDR2 as ANQGSEA. Trimming left V 7 bases short and J 3 bases short, with 9 bases between. This CDR3 spans 11 amino acids. CDR3 in DNA: TGCAGCGCCGGCGGGGAAGAGACCCAGTACTTC. It specifies CSAGGEETQYF.

The V call is TRBV18, the J call TRBJ2-4; 9 bases map to TRBD1. Trimming at V came to 5 bases and at J to 1 base, leaving 9 bases not matched to a gene. The CDR3 totals 17 residues. The germline gives CDR1 KGHSH, CDR2 LQKENI. CDR3 protein: CASSSRTGDSAKNIQYF. The CDR3 bases are TGTGCCAGCTCATCGCGGACAGGGGATTCGGCCAAAAACATTCAGTACTTC.

The rearrangement uses TRBV12-3 or TRBV12-4 and TRBJ2-2, with D possibly being TRBD1 (6 bases). This CDR3 has 12 amino acids. The germline V and J ends were trimmed by 10 bases and 2 bases, with 8 bases remaining between them. DNA of the CDR3: TGTGCCACCGGGACAAACACCGGGGAGCTGTTTTTT. This translates into CATGTNTGELFF.

This clonotype came up many times. This chain uses TRBV20-1 with TRBJ2-5; possible D gene TRBD2, 6 bases. This CDR3 is built from 18 residues. The ends were cut back, 0 bases at V and 2 bases at J, with 22 bases in the middle. The germline V gene encodes CDR1 DFQATT and CDR2 SNEGSKA (reference sequence). This CDR3 is CSARDFDRLVGGQETQYF. In DNA form, the CDR3 reads TGCAGTGCTAGAGATTTCGACCGACTAGTAGGCGGACAAGAGACCCAGTACTTC.

V usage is TRBV20-1 and J usage is TRBJ2-7; 10 bases fit TRBD1. J was trimmed by 6 bases and V by 1 base; bases with no gene match: 6. The CDR3 loop spans 14 amino acids. Germline CDR1 DFQATT, CDR2 SNEGSKA (reference sequence). In DNA form, the CDR3 reads TGCAGTGCTAGAGCCCGGGACAGGGGTGTCGAGCAGTACTTC. Translated, it gives CSARARDRGVEQYF.

The chain couples TRBV4-3 to TRBJ2-5; D not certain. V gave up 0 bases and J gave up 0 bases, with 5 bases separating them. Germline CDR1 reads LGHNA; CDR2 reads YSLEER. CDR3 length: 14 amino acids. In DNA, the CDR3 is TGCGCCAGCAGCCAAGATGGGAACCAAGAGACCCAGTACTTC. It codes for CASSQDGNQETQYF.

The chain couples TRBV12-3 or TRBV12-4 to TRBJ2-2, with a possible D match to TRBD2 (5 bases). V was clipped by 3 bases and J by 2 bases, with 22 bases between them. The CDR3 extends over 19 amino acids. The CDR3 DNA reads TGTGCCAGCAGTTTGACTTTGTGGCTCGACTACGAAAACACCGGGGAGCTGTTTTTT. It specifies CASSLTLWLDYENTGELFF.

The chain couples TRBV7-2 to TRBJ2-3; 12 bases align to TRBD2. Germline lookup yields CDR1 SGHTA and CDR2 FQGNSA. J gave up 5 bases and V 4 bases, and 7 bases lay outside the gene matches. This CDR3 region has 16 residues. The CDR3 DNA reads TGTGCCAGCAGCTCCCTAGCGGGAGGGCCCAGAGATACGCAGTATTTT. This codes for CASSSLAGGPRDTQYF. The complete variable domain, with remaining parts taken from reference TRBV7-2 and TRBJ2-3, reads GAGVSQSPSNKVTEKGKDVELRCDPISGHTALYWYRQSLGQGLEFLIYFQGNSAPDKSGLPSDRFSAERTGGSVSTLTIQRTQQEDSAVYLCASSSLAGGPRDTQYFGPGTRLTVL.

The chain combines TRBV9 with TRBJ1-1; perhaps TRBD1 as D (5 bases). Trimming stripped 6 bases from V and 6 bases from J, with 21 bases between. Germline V CDR1 and CDR2: SGDLS, YYNGEE. The CDR3 spans 15 residues. CDR3 amino acids: CASTFLDTWGAEAFF. The CDR3 region has the DNA TGTGCCAGCACGTTCCTGGACACCTGGGGGGCTGAAGCTTTCTTT.

Only a few counts were recorded for this clonotype. The chain employs TRBV25-1 and TRBJ1-2; D gene ambiguous. This CDR3 comprises 14 residues. Per the germline V gene, CDR1 is MGHDK and CDR2 is SYGVNS. Trimming left V 4 bases short and J 5 bases short, with 14 bases between. CDR3 DNA sequence: TGTGCCAGCAGTGCCCTCCAAGGAGGGTATGGCTACACCTTC. Translating it yields CASSALQGGYGYTF.

The V gene is TRBV2, the J gene TRBJ2-3; TRBD2 agrees at 14 bases. The CDR3 spans 16 residues. Trimming removed 7 bases from V and 5 bases from J; junction bases left unmatched: 8. Looked up from germline, CDR1 is SNHLY and CDR2 is FYNNEI. CDR3 protein: CASNRLAGGAIDTQYF. The CDR3 DNA is TGTGCCAGCAACCGACTAGCGGGGGGGGCCATAGATACGCAGTATTTT. Looking up the rest from reference TRBV2 and TRBJ2-3 gives the full variable domain: EPEVTQTPSHQVTQMGQEVILRCVPISNHLYFYWYRQILGQKVEFLVSFYNNEISEKSEIFDDQFSVERPDGSNFTLKIRSTKLEDSAMYFCASNRLAGGAIDTQYFGPGTRLTVL.

The chain is built from TRBV4-2 and TRBJ2-2; a possible D gene is TRBD2 (5 bases). Per germline, CDR1 LGHNA and CDR2 YNFKEQ. Trimming shortened V by 3 bases and J by 3 bases, and 11 bases separated the two germline ends. The length of the CDR3 is 15 residues. The CDR3 DNA is TGTGCCAGCAGCCACGGGGTAGTGGACACCGGGGAGCTGTTTTTT. This sequence encodes CASSHGVVDTGELFF.

The chain joins TRBV7-2 to TRBJ2-7, with 11 nucleotides matching TRBD2. Per germline, CDR1 SGHTA and CDR2 FQGNSA. V dropped 5 bases and J dropped 2; count of bases not matched to a gene: 8. This CDR3 contains 16 residues. CDR3 bases: TGTGCCAGCAGCATTTCCGGGACTAGCGGCCCCTACGAGCAGTACTTC. Residues: CASSISGTSGPYEQYF.

The genes are TRBV20-1 and TRBJ2-3, with 9 bases aligning to TRBD2. From germline, CDR1 is DFQATT and CDR2 SNEGSKA (reference sequence). This CDR3 contains 16 residues. V lost 8 bases, J lost 5 bases, and 17 bases stayed unmatched. The CDR3 nucleotides are TGCAGTTCCTATTTGGTGGCTAGCGGGGATAAAGATACGCAGTATTTT. Translated: CSSYLVASGDKDTQYF.

This clonotype was found a few times. V and J are TRBV29-1 and TRBJ2-7; 15 nucleotides align to TRBD2. The CDR3 sequence is 14 residues long. V lost 7 bases to trimming and J lost 7 bases; unmatched junction nucleotides: 8. Per the germline V gene, CDR1 is SQVTM and CDR2 is ANQGSEA. CDR3 loop: CSAIPGLAGGEQYF. In DNA, the CDR3 is TGCAGCGCTATACCGGGACTAGCGGGGGGTGAGCAGTACTTC.

This clonotype was counted only a few times. The chain is built from TRBV11-3 and TRBJ2-3, with TRBD2 matching 9 bases. V dropped 8 bases and J dropped 2; count of bases not matched to a gene: 8. This CDR3 is 15 amino acids long. The V gene's germline CDR1 is SGHNT and CDR2 YENEEA. The CDR3: CASSWREGPTDTQYF. CDR3 DNA: TGTGCCAGCTCATGGCGGGAGGGCCCCACAGATACGCAGTATTTT.

This clonotype has more than one count but fewer than ten. This chain links TRBV5-1 with TRBJ1-2, with D possibly matching TRBD1 (5 bases). Trimming removed 7 bases at V and 8 bases at J, with 18 bases between. Germline V gene lookup returns CDR1 SGHRS and CDR2 YFSETQ. CDR3 length equals 13 residues. The CDR3 DNA is TGCGCCAGCCAGGCCCAGGCGGGACGAGGCTACACCTTC. Amino acid sequence: CASQAQAGRGYTF.